A single sample is the source of the 10 T cell receptor beta chains below, sequenced in a study of blood T cells in healthy people across ages. A second 7 to 11 cycle PCR used barcoded and J-beta primers. TCRdb passed the 5' RACE reads through MiXCR, listing each CDR3 protein once. The sample includes about 380,000 distinct CDR3 sequences, approximately 47% of them seen just once. Input material: blood. These receptors were obtained from a man between 60 and 75 years old in good health.

This clonotype is labeled medium-sized. This sequence joins TRBV7-2 and TRBJ2-1; 12 bases are shared with TRBD2. The V gene end was trimmed by 5 bases and the J gene end by 13 bases; junction bases not matched to a gene: 6. Germline CDR1 is SGHTA and CDR2 is FQGNSA. There are 13 residues in the CDR3. The CDR3 DNA is TGTGCCAGCAGCACCACTAGCGGGAGGCAACAGTTCTTC. Protein product: CASSTTSGRQQFF.

The chain combines TRBV7-2 with TRBJ1-6; D is ambiguous. V dropped 1 base and J dropped 10 bases, with 8 bases sitting between them. The CDR3 totals 13 residues. CDR1 is SGHTA and CDR2 is FQGNSA in the germline V gene. As DNA, the CDR3 is TGTGCCAGCAGCTTAGGGGGTCGGTCACCCCTCCACTTT. It specifies CASSLGGRSPLHF.

In its sample, this clonotype was seen a few times. The genes are TRBV7-8 and TRBJ1-2, with 8 bases lining up with TRBD1. The germline gives CDR1 SGHVS, CDR2 FQNEAQ. Losses at the gene ends were 3 bases for V and 8 bases for J; bases not matched to a gene: 8. This CDR3 region has 14 residues. The CDR3 DNA is TGTGCCAGCAGCTTGCGACAGGGGAGGGGCGGCTACACCTTC. This gives the protein CASSLRQGRGGYTF.

The CDR3 nucleotides read TGCAGTGCTAGAGATGGGCAGGGTGGGACCCAGTACTTC. It codes for CSARDGQGGTQYF. The chain is built from TRBV20-1 and TRBJ2-5, with D perhaps TRBD1 (5 bases). Germline V CDR1 and CDR2: DFQATT, SNEGSKA (reference sequence). The length of the CDR3 is 13 residues. Trimming removed 0 bases from V and 7 bases from J, with 12 bases in between.

This clonotype occurred once. The chain links TRBV2 to TRBJ2-1; 11 positions agree with TRBD2. Germline assignment: CDR1 SNHLY and CDR2 FYNNEI. This CDR3 contains 18 residues. Losses at the gene ends were 6 bases for V and 0 bases for J; bases not matched to a gene: 10. The CDR3 DNA is TGTGCCAGCAGCCGTGTGACTAGCGGGGAGAGCTCCTACAATGAGCAGTTCTTC. Protein product: CASSRVTSGESSYNEQFF.

The chain uses TRBV20-1 and TRBJ2-5, with 14 bases that match TRBD2. Germline CDR1 reads DFQATT; CDR2 reads SNEGSKA (reference sequence). The ends lost 1 base at V and 5 bases at J; junction bases unmatched: 9. The CDR3 loop spans 17 amino acids. The DNA of the CDR3 is TGCAGTGCTAGAGGGGGAGGGACTAGCGGGAGCGGCGAGACCCAGTACTTC. It is translated as CSARGGGTSGSGETQYF.

The chain couples TRBV10-1 to TRBJ2-4; possible D gene TRBD2, 5 bases. With the DNA end fitting TRBJ2-5 better, the J assignment may be wrong. The germline V gene encodes CDR1 WNHNN and CDR2 SYGVQD (reference sequence). CDR3 size: 12 residues. The CDR3 DNA reads as TGCGCCAGCAGTGTCCGGGGAGAGACCCAGTACTTC. Its translation is CASSVRGETQYF.

The chain recombines TRBV20-1 with TRBJ1-2, with D uncertain. The CDR3 extends over 15 amino acids. Germline values: CDR1 DFQATT, CDR2 SNEGSKA (reference sequence). The V end lost 3 bases, the J end lost 4 bases, and 18 bases lay between the germline ends. This CDR3 is CSASDPGSMGYGYTF. The CDR3 DNA reads as TGCAGTGCTAGTGACCCCGGGTCCATGGGCTATGGCTACACCTTC.

This sequence joins TRBV6-2 or TRBV6-3 and TRBJ1-6, with D unresolved. Trimming pared 2 bases from V and 10 bases from J, leaving 15 bases between. Germline V gene data show CDR1 as MNHEY and CDR2 as SVGEGT. The CDR3 has 15 residues. CDR3: CASSYKEGRESPLHF. CDR3 sequence (DNA): TGTGCCAGCAGTTACAAAGAAGGAAGGGAGTCACCCCTCCACTTT.

This clonotype was observed a handful of times. Just one base apart from a much larger clone, this may be a read error. This chain uses TRBV28 with TRBJ1-2; D unresolved. This CDR3 spans 15 amino acids. Germline lookup yields CDR1 MDHEN and CDR2 SYDVKM. V shed 5 bases and J shed 10 bases, with 23 bases lying between them. The CDR3 DNA reads TGTGCCAGCAGTACCCCCGGGGAGGGCAAAGGCGACTACACCTTC. Translated: CASSTPGEGKGDYTF.